This TCR beta chain was documented in a study of OX40 agonist ivuxolimab in advanced cancers. As for the study in general: The dose-escalation group included hepatocellular carcinoma, melanoma, renal cell carcinoma and head and neck cancer. There were three patients with partial responses, one having hepatocellular carcinoma and two cutaneous melanoma.

Patients were excluded for autoimmune disease history or systemic immunosuppression. V shed 1 base and J shed 4 bases, with 16 bases lying between them. The CDR3 is 16 residues long. CDR1 and CDR2 from the germline V gene are KGHSH and LQKENI. Assay used: immunoSEQ multiplex PCR; TCRdb lists only in-frame clones, some missing. The sample comprises roughly 120,000 clones, roughly nine tenths of which are singletons, and around 0.57% rests with the top ten. For this clone: The antigen is unknown.

Study conclusions and caveats: Those patients achieving a partial response at 0.1-3.0 mg/kg showed among the lowest clonal expansion.

The chain carries TRBV18 and TRBJ1-2; D is possibly TRBD1 (6 bases). The TCR sequence derives from an adult with an advanced solid tumor such as melanoma, head and neck, liver or kidney cancer. Sequenced material: CD4+ or CD8+ T cells sorted from blood, taken in a trial of the OX40 agonist ivuxolimab. CDR3 nucleotide sequence: TGTGCCAGCTCACCACGGGATTGGGGGGCAGTCTATGGCTACACCTTC. Its protein product is CASSPRDWGAVYGYTF.